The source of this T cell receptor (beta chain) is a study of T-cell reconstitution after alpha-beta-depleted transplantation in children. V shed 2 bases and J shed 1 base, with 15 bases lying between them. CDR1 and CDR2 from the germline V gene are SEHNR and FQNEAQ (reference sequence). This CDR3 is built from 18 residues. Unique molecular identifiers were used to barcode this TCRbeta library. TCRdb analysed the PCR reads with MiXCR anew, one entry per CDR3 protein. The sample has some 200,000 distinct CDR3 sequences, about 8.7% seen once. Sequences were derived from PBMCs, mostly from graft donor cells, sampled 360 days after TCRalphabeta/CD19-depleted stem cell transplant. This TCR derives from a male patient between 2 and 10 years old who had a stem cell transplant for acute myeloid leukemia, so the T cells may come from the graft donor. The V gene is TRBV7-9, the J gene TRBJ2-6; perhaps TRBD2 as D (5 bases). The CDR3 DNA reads TGTGCCAGCAGCTTAAGGAGGATCGGGTGGTCTGGGGCCAACGTCCTGACTTTC. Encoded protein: CASSLRRIGWSGANVLTF.